The entry below describes one T cell receptor beta chain. The antigen is undetermined. TCRdb passed the reads through MiXCR, listing each CDR3 protein once. This sample has 140,000 to 150,000 distinct CDR3 sequences, with approximately 30% found just once. The sample belongs to a study of T cell repertoires in cytomegalovirus infection. Study details: CMV epitopes used comprised recently identified HLA-C-restricted ones and well-studied HLA-B-restricted ones. CMV infection together with matching HLA type was indicated by public TCR beta signatures. Findings of the study overall: Cumulative frequency (of public TCR beta family members) identified carriers of CMV plus the relevant HLA. Clonotypes of TCR beta that were HLA-C-restricted and CMV-specific dominated the ex vivo response.

The CDR3 loop spans 15 amino acids. The V end lost 5 bases, the J end lost 4 bases, and 20 bases lay between the germline ends. CDR1 and CDR2 from the germline V gene are DFQATT and SNEGSKA (reference sequence). The input for sequencing was CD8+ T cells from cultured PBMCs, taken from culture after CMV antigen stimulation. The V call is TRBV20-1, the J call TRBJ1-2; a possible D gene is TRBD1 (6 bases). This TCR was sampled from a human donor in good health (CMV status not recorded). Some clones in this sample may be carry-over from other donors' samples. The CDR3 nucleotides read TGCAGTGCTCCAGACAGGTCAAAAGGGGTCTATGGCTACACCTTC. Encoded protein: CSAPDRSKGVYGYTF.